Below, 27 T cell receptor beta chains from the same sample are listed, as sequenced in a study of CD8 T cells in ankylosing spondylitis. MiXCR, applied by TCRdb to the 5' RACE reads, yields one record per CDR3 protein. The sample has some 240,000 distinct CDR3 sequences; approximately 24% are singletons. The sequencing sample was made of blood, either unsorted or a sorted T cell fraction (not recorded which). The source of these receptors is a male donor with ankylosing spondylitis or in good health (not recorded which).

The chain recombines TRBV20-1 with TRBJ2-7; possibly TRBD2 for D (7 bases). V lost 4 bases to trimming and J lost 6 bases, with 16 bases between them. The germline CDR1 and CDR2 sequences are DFQATT and SNEGSKA (reference sequence). This CDR3 is built from 13 residues. In DNA form, the CDR3 reads TGCAGTGCTATTCTCGAGGGGGAGGGCGAGCAGTACTTC. The encoded protein is CSAILEGEGEQYF.

In the case of this clonotype: This sequence may be a read error, since a much larger clone differs from it by one base. This sequence joins TRBV20-1 and TRBJ2-1; 8 nucleotides align to TRBD2. The CDR3 extends over 14 amino acids. CDR1 is DFQATT, CDR2 SNEGSKA, per germline (reference sequence). For the CDR3, the DNA is TGCAGTGCCGCCATTCCGGGGGGGCCGCATGAGCAGTCCTTC. It codes for CSAAIPGGPHEQSF.

The gene calls are TRBV12-3 or TRBV12-4 and TRBJ2-2, with D perhaps matching TRBD2 (6 bases). This CDR3 comprises 14 residues. V shed 5 bases and J shed 6 bases, with 13 bases lying between them. The CDR3 reads CASSTGEVAGELFF. In DNA, the CDR3 is TGTGCCAGCAGTACCGGGGAGGTAGCCGGGGAGCTGTTTTTT.

This clonotype was seen a handful of times. DNA for the CDR3: TGCAGTGCTAGGGTCTCAGGGGATTATGGCTACACCTTC. As protein: CSARVSGDYGYTF. V is TRBV20-1 and J is TRBJ1-2; a weak D match, TRBD1 (6 bases). Germline-derived CDR1 and CDR2 are DFQATT and SNEGSKA (reference sequence). This CDR3 comprises 13 residues. The germline V and J ends were trimmed by 3 bases and 5 bases, with 13 bases remaining between them.

V is TRBV5-5 and J is TRBJ2-7; possibly TRBD1 or TRBD2 for D (5 bases each). This CDR3 has 14 amino acids. Germline lookup yields CDR1 SGHKS and CDR2 YYEKEE (reference sequence). The V and J ends lost 0 bases and 1 base respectively, with 8 bases between them. CDR3 bases: TGTGCCAGCAGCTTGGGGGGACCTTCCTACGAGCAGTACTTC. It translates to CASSLGGPSYEQYF.

This clonotype was observed a few times. This chain links TRBV29-1 with TRBJ1-4; D perhaps matches TRBD1 (6 bases). Germline V gene sequence: CDR1 SQVTM, CDR2 ANQGSEA. V lost 7 bases and J 8 bases, leaving 14 bases between the germline ends. CDR3 length: 12 amino acids. CDR3 amino acids: CSAGTPPEKLFF. CDR3 in DNA: TGCAGCGCCGGGACACCTCCGGAAAAACTGTTTTTT.

The chain combines TRBV5-5 with TRBJ2-1, with D maybe TRBD1 (5 bases). The ends were cut back, 3 bases at V and 3 bases at J, with 7 bases in the middle. The CDR3 sequence is 13 residues long. Germline CDR1 SGHKS, CDR2 YYEKEE (reference sequence). The CDR3 DNA sequence: TGTGCCAGCAGCTCACAGGTCTACAATGAGCAGTTCTTC. Translated, it gives CASSSQVYNEQFF.

The rearrangement links TRBV20-1 to TRBJ2-1; 7 bases line up with TRBD2. V gave up 4 bases and J gave up 9 bases; unmatched junction bases: 12. CDR1 and CDR2 (germline): DFQATT, SNEGSKA (reference sequence). The CDR3 is made up of 14 amino acids. The CDR3 protein is CSAIGEGFLSEQFF. The CDR3 region has the DNA TGCAGTGCTATCGGGGAGGGTTTTTTAAGTGAGCAGTTCTTC.

This sequence joins TRBV29-1 and TRBJ2-7; 9 bases fit TRBD2. Germline CDR1 is SQVTM and CDR2 is ANQGSEA. The CDR3 totals 12 residues. The junction had 6 bases not matched to a gene; V was cut back by 7 bases and J by 5 bases. This CDR3 is CSGGLAAHEQYF. The CDR3 region has the DNA TGCAGCGGGGGACTAGCTGCTCACGAGCAGTACTTC.

There are many counts of this clonotype. The chain employs TRBV20-1 and TRBJ2-5; D is uncertain. V was pared by 0 bases and J by 2 bases, with 10 bases between. Germline V gene lookup returns CDR1 DFQATT and CDR2 SNEGSKA (reference sequence). The CDR3 has 14 amino acids. CDR3 protein: CSARDNRRQETQYF. CDR3 in DNA: TGCAGTGCTAGAGATAATAGGAGACAAGAGACCCAGTACTTC.

The CDR3 DNA reads as TGTGCCAGCAGCAGACGGGACAGGTACGAGCAGTACTTC. Translating gives CASSRRDRYEQYF. This chain uses TRBV11-2 with TRBJ2-7, with TRBD1 identical over 8 bases. Germline lookup yields CDR1 SGHAT and CDR2 FQNNGV. V dropped 5 bases and J dropped 4; count of bases not matched to a gene: 4. There are 13 residues in the CDR3.

The chain has TRBV6-5 and TRBJ2-1; D possibly corresponds to TRBD2 (7 bases). The CDR3 loop spans 13 amino acids. V was trimmed by 4 bases and J by 12 bases, leaving 16 bases between them. Germline CDR1 and CDR2: MNHEY and SVGAGI. As DNA, the CDR3 is TGTGCCAGCAGTTTAAATACAGGGAGGGGGCAGTTCTTC. It codes for CASSLNTGRGQFF.

Note on this clonotype: This clone may be a read error of a much larger clone one base away. The CDR3 coding sequence is TGCAGTGCAACCAAGTGGGCGGTTAGGGAGACCCAGTACTTC. Translating it yields CSATKWAVRETQYF. The chain is built from TRBV20-1 and TRBJ2-5; no clear D. CDR1 and CDR2 (germline): DFQATT, SNEGSKA (reference sequence). V gave up 6 bases and J gave up 5 bases, with 19 bases separating them. This CDR3 has 14 amino acids.

This clonotype showed up just a few times. The V gene is TRBV20-1, the J gene TRBJ1-2; TRBD1 might be the D (6 bases). There are 16 residues in the CDR3. Per germline, CDR1 DFQATT and CDR2 SNEGSKA (reference sequence). The germline V and J ends were trimmed by 3 bases and 0 bases, with 17 bases remaining between them. CDR3 coding DNA: TGCAGTGCTAGTCCGGCAGGGGAACCTACTAACTATGGCTACACCTTC. This gives the protein CSASPAGEPTNYGYTF.

The V call is TRBV5-4, the J call TRBJ2-3; 8 nucleotides match TRBD2. Trimming cost V 3 bases and J 5 bases; bases outside gene matches: 11. Germline assignment: CDR1 SGHNT and CDR2 YYREEE (reference sequence). The CDR3 consists of 16 residues. The CDR3: CASSSLKSGGGDTQYF. The CDR3 DNA sequence: TGTGCCAGCAGCTCACTAAAAAGCGGGGGTGGAGATACGCAGTATTTT.

The gene calls are TRBV20-1 and TRBJ1-2; D gene unclear. Looked up from germline, CDR1 is DFQATT and CDR2 is SNEGSKA (reference sequence). Trimming shortened V by 5 bases and J by 2 bases, and 15 bases separated the two germline ends. The CDR3 covers 14 residues. For the CDR3, the DNA is TGCAGTGCTCCGAGGGAGGGCATCAACTATGGCTACACCTTC. Translated, it gives CSAPREGINYGYTF.

This clonotype came up a few times. The chain is built from TRBV20-1 and TRBJ1-1; D is possibly TRBD1 (5 bases). CDR3 length equals 14 residues. The germline gives CDR1 DFQATT, CDR2 SNEGSKA (reference sequence). The V gene lost 5 bases and the J gene lost 10 bases, with 23 bases spanning the gap. The CDR3 here is CSAHNSGTGQAAFF. The CDR3 DNA is TGCAGTGCTCATAATTCCGGGACCGGGCAGGCAGCTTTCTTT.

This clonotype appeared many times. The chain uses TRBV12-3 or TRBV12-4 and TRBJ2-7; D not certain. The CDR3 loop spans 12 amino acids. Trimming took off 1 base at V and 6 bases at J, with 7 bases between the two ends. DNA for the CDR3: TGTGCCAGCAGTTTAGACTCGGGCGAGCAGTACTTC. Translating it yields CASSLDSGEQYF.

The chain recombines TRBV7-9 with TRBJ2-5; TRBD1 aligns across 8 bases. This CDR3 comprises 15 residues. V was pared by 5 bases and J by 5 bases, with 10 bases of the junction left unmatched. Germline-derived CDR1 and CDR2 are SEHNR and FQNEAQ (reference sequence). CDR3 DNA sequence: TGTGCCAGCAGCCCGGGCCAGGGGGCTGGGGAGACCCAGTACTTC. The encoded protein is CASSPGQGAGETQYF.

This clonotype was counted at least ten times. V and J are TRBV12-3 or TRBV12-4 and TRBJ2-1; D is uncertain. This CDR3 spans 12 amino acids. The V and J ends lost 5 bases and 6 bases respectively, with 8 bases between them. As DNA, the CDR3 is TGTGCCAGCAGTACCCTTCGCAATGAGCAGTTCTTC. Translated: CASSTLRNEQFF.

The rearrangement uses TRBV2 and TRBJ2-3; 12 bases match TRBD2. Germline V gene sequence: CDR1 SNHLY, CDR2 FYNNEI. V dropped 11 bases and J dropped 1; count of bases not matched to a gene: 16. There are 18 residues in the CDR3. CDR3 nucleotides: TGTGCCCTCAGTTTGGAGCTAGCGGGGGGGCTCGGCACAGATACGCAGTATTTT. Translating gives CALSLELAGGLGTDTQYF.

This clonotype was detected a few times. V usage is TRBV20-1 and J usage is TRBJ2-1, with unresolved D. The germline CDR1 and CDR2 sequences are DFQATT and SNEGSKA (reference sequence). V gave up 4 bases and J gave up 4 bases, with 5 bases separating them. The CDR3 is 11 amino acids. The CDR3 sequence is CSATLYNEQFF. DNA of the CDR3: TGCAGTGCTACCTTATACAATGAGCAGTTCTTC.

This clonotype occurred many times. The chain joins TRBV12-3 or TRBV12-4 to TRBJ2-2; no clear D. The CDR3 runs to 13 residues. V was shortened by 6 bases and J by 5 bases, with 10 bases between the two germline ends. The CDR3 spells CASSPGRTGELFF. DNA for the CDR3: TGTGCCAGCAGCCCCGGGCGGACCGGGGAGCTGTTTTTT.

This chain joins TRBV20-1 and TRBJ2-7, with unresolved D. The CDR3 totals 13 residues. Deletions cut 0 bases from V and 2 bases from J, with 8 bases between. Germline-derived CDR1 and CDR2 are DFQATT and SNEGSKA (reference sequence). CDR3 protein: CSARDNFPYEQYF. The DNA for the CDR3 is TGCAGTGCTAGAGATAATTTCCCCTACGAGCAGTACTTC.

This clonotype was seen repeatedly, ten times or more. The gene calls are TRBV20-1 and TRBJ2-3; D not resolved. CDR3 length: 13 residues. Trimming left V 6 bases short and J 4 bases short, with 14 bases between. Germline V gene data show CDR1 as DFQATT and CDR2 as SNEGSKA (reference sequence). In nucleotides, the CDR3 is TGCAGTGCCACCAAAATCATGGCAGATACGCAGTATTTT. Amino acids: CSATKIMADTQYF.

This clonotype was seen at least ten times. The V gene is TRBV20-1, the J gene TRBJ1-5; D unresolved. This CDR3 comprises 12 residues. Trimming pared 4 bases from V and 0 bases from J, leaving 4 bases between. Germline V gives CDR1 DFQATT, CDR2 SNEGSKA (reference sequence). The CDR3 protein is CSAKYSNQPQHF. As DNA, the CDR3 is TGCAGTGCTAAATATAGCAATCAGCCCCAGCATTTT.

There are many counts of this clonotype. This chain links TRBV20-1 with TRBJ2-7, with D possibly TRBD1 on 6 matching bases. CDR1 is DFQATT, CDR2 SNEGSKA, per germline (reference sequence). V lost 6 bases and J 0 bases, leaving 12 bases between the germline ends. This CDR3 is 13 amino acids long. In DNA form, the CDR3 reads TGCAGTGCGAATAGAGGGGGCTCCTACGAGCAGTACTTC. Its translation: CSANRGGSYEQYF.